This T cell receptor (beta chain) was identified in a study of vaccination effects on CD4 cells after COVID-19 (dated by TCRdb to between 2020 and 2023). Regarding the study in general: Each participant received two doses of an mRNA SARS-CoV-2 vaccine, either BNT162b2 or mRNA-1273. The study compared SARS-CoV-2 spike-specific CD4+ TCR repertoires before and after mRNA vaccination in COVID-19 convalescent patients and infection-naive vaccine recipients. A total of 10 COVID-19 convalescent patients and a handful of SARS-CoV-2-naive healthy vaccine recipients were included in the full study. The Oncomine TCR Beta short-read assay on an Illumina iSeq 100 was used to sequence cultures from other donors in the study. Study-wide findings and limitations: Marked clonal contraction was observed in both infection-induced and vaccine-induced clones at late post-vaccination timepoints, consistent with waning T cell responses. Limitations of the study were the small number of convalescent patients and the absence of early post-infection timepoints. In healthy vaccine recipients, vaccine-induced clones were almost all SARS-CoV-2 mono-reactive, with only 1 of 255 being cross-reactive with common cold coronaviruses.

Notes on this clone: Its antigen remains undetermined. No much larger clone is present one base from it, and per-base qualities are unavailable.

Deletion took 1 base off V and 4 bases off J, with a span of 7 bases between the germline ends. Taken from the germline V gene, the CDR1 and CDR2 loops are KGHSH and LQKENI. The CDR3 spans 13 residues, from the cysteine through the phenylalanine. Only the CDR3 DNA stays, 39 bases, in frame from base 1. The library came from the immunoSEQ multiplex PCR assay. TCR beta CDR3 sequencing was performed on DNA from the cultured, isolated CD4+ T cells. As for the original processing: The analysis removed non-productive TCR sequences, trimmed reads to the CDR3 region, and retained only CDR3s that were 7 or more amino acids long. The MANAFEST web app was used to pick out antigen-specific clonotypes by comparing their expansion in peptide wells with that in reference cultures. Positive clones required FDR<0.05 expansion versus reference and all other wells, odds ratio above 5, and frequency above 0.1% in two replicate wells. A clonotype was called cross-reactive if it was significantly expanded both in SARS-CoV-2 spike wells and in at least one common cold coronavirus spike condition. CDR3 similarity was assessed by Levenshtein distance with the stringdist R package, and unrooted trees were built with ape in R 3.6.1. TCRdb took this table from immuneACCESS and kept in-frame rearrangements with V and J called. Such tables lack part of the clones; where checked against another copy, unresolved V genes explain under half of the gap, and the rest is unexplained. The DNA was the basis for D and trimming; V, J and clone size are from that table. The sample data list around 68,000 clones, and over 70% of these were observed just once. The ten largest clones capture 9% to 15% of the sample.

To identify antigen-specific CD4+ T cell clonotypes by their expansion, the ViraFEST assay first stimulated PBMC with viral peptide pools and then applied TCR sequencing. After approximately 11 days of culture, CD4+ T cells were isolated with the EasySep CD4+ T cell isolation kit. None of the healthy vaccine recipients had a prior SARS-CoV-2 infection, which was confirmed by nucleocapsid antibody tests that came back negative both before and after vaccination. Approximately 2 million PBMC per well were cultured in IMDM with around 5.3% human AB serum, 8.5 to 10 IU/ml IL-2 and gentamicin, plus 10 ug/ml peptides. On days 3 and 7, half of the culture medium was replaced with fresh IL-2-containing medium. Unless noted otherwise, every peptide stimulation condition was grown in triplicate wells. PBMC were separated from whole blood using Ficoll-Paque Plus gradient centrifugation and were then either cryopreserved at -140C or used fresh. The overlapping peptide pools covered the spike proteins of SARS-CoV-2 as well as those of the common cold coronaviruses HCoV-NL63, HCoV-OC43 and HCoV-229E. The QIAamp micro DNA kit was used to extract genomic DNA from the cultured CD4+ T cells.

The sequence was collected from a human donor who received a COVID-19 vaccine. The material was CD4+ T cells from PBMCs cultured with SARS-CoV-2 spike peptides, obtained before COVID-19 vaccination. The intended sense of this specimen's cell subset or site label: SARS-CoV-2 spike overlapping peptide pool stimulation. The chain joins TRBV18 to TRBJ1-1, with the D gene not confidently named. In nucleotides, the sequence is TGTGCCAGCTCACCACGTAGGACCACTGAAGCTTTCTTT. It is translated as CASSPRRTTEAFF.